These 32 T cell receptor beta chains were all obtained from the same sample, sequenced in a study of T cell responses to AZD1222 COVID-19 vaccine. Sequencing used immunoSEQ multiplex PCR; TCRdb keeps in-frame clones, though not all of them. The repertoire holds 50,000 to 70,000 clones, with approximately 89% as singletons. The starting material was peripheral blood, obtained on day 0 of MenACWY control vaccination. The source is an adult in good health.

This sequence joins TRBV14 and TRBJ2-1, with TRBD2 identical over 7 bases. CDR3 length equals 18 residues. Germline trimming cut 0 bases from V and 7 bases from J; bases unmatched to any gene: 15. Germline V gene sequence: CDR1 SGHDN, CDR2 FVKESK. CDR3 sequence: CASSQESFGRGSRNEQFF. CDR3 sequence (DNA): TGTGCCAGCAGCCAAGAAAGCTTTGGCCGCGGGAGTCGGAATGAGCAGTTCTTC.

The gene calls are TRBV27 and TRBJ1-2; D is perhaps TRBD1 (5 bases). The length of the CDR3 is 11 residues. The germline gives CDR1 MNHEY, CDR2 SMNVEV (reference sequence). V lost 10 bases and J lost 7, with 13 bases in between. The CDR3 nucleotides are TGTGCCAACGACAGTGTAAGTGGCTACACCTTC. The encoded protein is CANDSVSGYTF.

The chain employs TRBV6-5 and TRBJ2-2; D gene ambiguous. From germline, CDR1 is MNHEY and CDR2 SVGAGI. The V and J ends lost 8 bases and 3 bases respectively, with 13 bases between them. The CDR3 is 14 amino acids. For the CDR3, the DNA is TGTGCCAGCTCGGCAGTCCGGGACACCGGGGAGCTGTTTTTT. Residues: CASSAVRDTGELFF.

CDR3 nucleotides: TGTGCCAGTAGTATAACCCAAAGCTCCTACGAGCAGTACTTC. Protein: CASSITQSSYEQYF. The chain joins TRBV19 to TRBJ2-7, with no clear D. The V gene's germline CDR1 is LNHDA and CDR2 SQIVND (reference sequence). This CDR3 spans 14 amino acids. V was clipped by 2 bases and J by 0 bases, with 8 bases between them.

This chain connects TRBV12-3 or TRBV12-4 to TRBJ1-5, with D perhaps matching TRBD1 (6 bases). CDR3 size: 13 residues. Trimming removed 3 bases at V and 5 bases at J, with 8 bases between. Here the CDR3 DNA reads TGTGCCAGCAGTTTTAAGGGGGATCAGCCCCAGCATTTT. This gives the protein CASSFKGDQPQHF.

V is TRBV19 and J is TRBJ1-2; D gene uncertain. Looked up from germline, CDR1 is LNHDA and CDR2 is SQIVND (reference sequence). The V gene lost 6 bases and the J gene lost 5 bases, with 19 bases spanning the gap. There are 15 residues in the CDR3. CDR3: CASSPAGVGPYGYTF. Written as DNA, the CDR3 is TGTGCCAGTAGCCCCGCAGGAGTGGGCCCGTATGGCTACACCTTC. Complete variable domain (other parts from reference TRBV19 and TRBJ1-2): DGGITQSPKYLFRKEGQNVTLSCEQNLNHDAMYWYRQDPGQGLRLIYYSQIVNDFQKGDIAEGYSVSREKKESFPLTVTSAQKNPTAFYLCASSPAGVGPYGYTFGSGTRLTVV.

The CDR3 sequence: CASSSPGGGPGYTF. The CDR3 DNA is TGTGCCAGCAGTTCCCCCGGGGGGGGGCCTGGCTACACCTTC. This sequence joins TRBV28 and TRBJ1-2; the D gene is possibly TRBD1 (6 bases). This CDR3 comprises 14 residues. V dropped 4 bases and J dropped 7 bases, with 16 bases sitting between them. CDR1 is MDHEN, CDR2 SYDVKM, per germline.

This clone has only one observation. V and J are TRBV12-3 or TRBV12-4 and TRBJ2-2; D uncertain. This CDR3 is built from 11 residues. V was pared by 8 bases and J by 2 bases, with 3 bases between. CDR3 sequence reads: CASGNTGELFF. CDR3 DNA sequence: TGTGCCAGCGGCAACACCGGGGAGCTGTTTTTT.

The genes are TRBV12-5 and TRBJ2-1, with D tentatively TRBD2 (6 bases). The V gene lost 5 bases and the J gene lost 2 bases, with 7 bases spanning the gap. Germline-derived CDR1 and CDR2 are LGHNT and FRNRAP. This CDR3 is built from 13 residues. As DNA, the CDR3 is TGTGCTAGTGGTGGAGGGGCCTACAATGAGCAGTTCTTC. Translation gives CASGGGAYNEQFF.

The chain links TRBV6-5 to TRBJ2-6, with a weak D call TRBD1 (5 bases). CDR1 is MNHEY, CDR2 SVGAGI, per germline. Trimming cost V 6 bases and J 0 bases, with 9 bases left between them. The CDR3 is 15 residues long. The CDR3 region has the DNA TGTGCCAGCAGAAGACAGAGCTCTGGGGCCAACGTCCTGACTTTC. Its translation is CASRRQSSGANVLTF.

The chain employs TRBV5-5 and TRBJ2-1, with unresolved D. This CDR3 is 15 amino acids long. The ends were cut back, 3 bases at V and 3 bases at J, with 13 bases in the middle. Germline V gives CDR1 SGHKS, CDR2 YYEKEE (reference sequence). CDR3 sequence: CASSSAMGGYNEQFF. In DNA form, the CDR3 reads TGTGCCAGCAGCTCGGCAATGGGCGGCTACAATGAGCAGTTCTTC.

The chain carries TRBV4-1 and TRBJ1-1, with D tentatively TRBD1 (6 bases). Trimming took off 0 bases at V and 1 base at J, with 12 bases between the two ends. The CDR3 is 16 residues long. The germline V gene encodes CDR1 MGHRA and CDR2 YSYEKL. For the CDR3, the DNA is TGCGCCAGCAGCCAAGAAAGGGGGTGGGAGAACACTGAAGCTTTCTTT. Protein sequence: CASSQERGWENTEAFF.

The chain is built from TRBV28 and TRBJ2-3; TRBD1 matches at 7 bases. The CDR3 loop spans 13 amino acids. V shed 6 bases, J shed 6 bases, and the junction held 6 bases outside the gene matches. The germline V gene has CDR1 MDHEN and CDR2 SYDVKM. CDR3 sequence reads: CASRRQGPDTQYF. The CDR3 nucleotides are TGTGCCAGCAGGCGACAGGGTCCCGATACGCAGTATTTT. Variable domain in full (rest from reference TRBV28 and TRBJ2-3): DVKVTQSSRYLVKRTGEKVFLECVQDMDHENMFWYRQDPGLGLRLIYFSYDVKMKEKGDIPEGYSVSREKKERFSLILESASTNQTSMYLCASRRQGPDTQYFGPGTRLTVL.

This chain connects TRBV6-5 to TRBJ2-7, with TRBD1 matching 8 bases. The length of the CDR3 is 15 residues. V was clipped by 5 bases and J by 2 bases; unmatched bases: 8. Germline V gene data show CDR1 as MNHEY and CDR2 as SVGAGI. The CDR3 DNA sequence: TGTGCCAGCAGTAGAGGGACAGGAGAAGCCTACGAGCAGTACTTC. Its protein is CASSRGTGEAYEQYF.

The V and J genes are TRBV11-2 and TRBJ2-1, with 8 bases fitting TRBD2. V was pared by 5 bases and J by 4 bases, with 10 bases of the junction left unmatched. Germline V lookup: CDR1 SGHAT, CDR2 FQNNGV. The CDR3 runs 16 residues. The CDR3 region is CASSRPLAGPYNEQFF. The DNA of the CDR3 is TGTGCCAGCAGCCGACCCCTAGCGGGTCCTTACAATGAGCAGTTCTTC.

The CDR3, as DNA: TGCAGTGCTCCGGACGTGAATGAGCAGTTCTTC. Its translation: CSAPDVNEQFF. J is TRBJ2-1 and V is TRBV20-1; D call uncertain. The V end was cut by 5 bases, the J end by 7 bases, with 9 bases between. Germline CDR1 reads DFQATT; CDR2 reads SNEGSKA (reference sequence). CDR3 length: 11 residues.

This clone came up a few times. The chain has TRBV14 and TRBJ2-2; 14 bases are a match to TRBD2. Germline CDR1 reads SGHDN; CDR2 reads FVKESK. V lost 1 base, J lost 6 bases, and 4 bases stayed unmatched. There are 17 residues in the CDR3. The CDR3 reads CASSQVRGLAGAGELFF. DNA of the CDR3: TGTGCCAGCAGCCAAGTTCGGGGACTAGCGGGAGCCGGGGAGCTGTTTTTT.

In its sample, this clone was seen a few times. The CDR3 here is CASSDELTSAYEQYF. DNA of the CDR3: TGTGCCAGCAGTGATGAGCTGACTAGCGCCTACGAGCAGTACTTC. This sequence joins TRBV6-1 and TRBJ2-7; 8 bases fit TRBD2. V gave up 3 bases and J gave up 2 bases; unmatched junction bases: 6. Germline CDR1 reads MNHNS; CDR2 reads SASEGT. CDR3 length: 15 residues.

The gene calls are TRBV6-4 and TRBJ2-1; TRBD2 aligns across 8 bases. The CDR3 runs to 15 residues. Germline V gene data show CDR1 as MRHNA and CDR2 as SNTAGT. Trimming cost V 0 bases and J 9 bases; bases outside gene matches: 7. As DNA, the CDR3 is TGTGCCAGCAGTGACTCGGGCGGGAGGACGTTTGAGCAGTTCTTC. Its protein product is CASSDSGGRTFEQFF.

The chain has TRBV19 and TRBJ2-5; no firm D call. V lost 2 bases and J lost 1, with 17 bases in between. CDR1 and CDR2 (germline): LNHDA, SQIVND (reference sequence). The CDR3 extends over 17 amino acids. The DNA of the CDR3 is TGTGCCAGTAGTATATCCCTAGGAGTGACGTCCCAAGAGACCCAGTACTTC. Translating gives CASSISLGVTSQETQYF. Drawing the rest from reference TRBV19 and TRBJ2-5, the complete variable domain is DGGITQSPKYLFRKEGQNVTLSCEQNLNHDAMYWYRQDPGQGLRLIYYSQIVNDFQKGDIAEGYSVSREKKESFPLTVTSAQKNPTAFYLCASSISLGVTSQETQYFGPGTRLLVL.

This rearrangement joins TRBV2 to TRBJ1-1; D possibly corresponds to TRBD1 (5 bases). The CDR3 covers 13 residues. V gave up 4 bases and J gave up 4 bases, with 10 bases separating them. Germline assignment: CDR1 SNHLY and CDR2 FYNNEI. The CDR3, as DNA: TGTGCCAGCAGTGTGGGGGAGGGCACTGAAGCTTTCTTT. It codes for CASSVGEGTEAFF.

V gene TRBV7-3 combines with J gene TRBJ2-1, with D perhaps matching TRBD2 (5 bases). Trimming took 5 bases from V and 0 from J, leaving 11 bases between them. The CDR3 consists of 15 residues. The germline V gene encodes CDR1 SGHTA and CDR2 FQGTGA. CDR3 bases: TGTGCCAGCAGCGTAGGTGGGAGCTCCTACAATGAGCAGTTCTTC. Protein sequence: CASSVGGSSYNEQFF.

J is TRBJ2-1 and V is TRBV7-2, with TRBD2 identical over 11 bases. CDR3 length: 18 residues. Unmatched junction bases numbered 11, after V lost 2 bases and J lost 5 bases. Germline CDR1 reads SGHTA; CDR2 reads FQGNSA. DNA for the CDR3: TGTGCCAGCAGCTTAAGGGGGTCTAGCGGGAGGCTCGACAATGAGCAGTTCTTC. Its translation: CASSLRGSSGRLDNEQFF.

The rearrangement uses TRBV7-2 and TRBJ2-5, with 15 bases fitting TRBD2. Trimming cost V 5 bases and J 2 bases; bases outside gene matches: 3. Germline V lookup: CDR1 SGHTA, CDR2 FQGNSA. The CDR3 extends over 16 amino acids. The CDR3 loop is CASSQGLAGGQETQYF. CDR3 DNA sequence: TGTGCCAGCAGCCAAGGACTAGCGGGAGGGCAAGAGACCCAGTACTTC.

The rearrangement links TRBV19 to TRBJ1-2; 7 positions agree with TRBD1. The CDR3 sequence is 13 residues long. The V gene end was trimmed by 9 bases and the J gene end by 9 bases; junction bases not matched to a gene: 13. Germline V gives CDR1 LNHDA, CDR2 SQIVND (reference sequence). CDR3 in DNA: TGTGCCAGCCGGCCACGGGACAGTCGTCGCTACACCTTC. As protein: CASRPRDSRRYTF.

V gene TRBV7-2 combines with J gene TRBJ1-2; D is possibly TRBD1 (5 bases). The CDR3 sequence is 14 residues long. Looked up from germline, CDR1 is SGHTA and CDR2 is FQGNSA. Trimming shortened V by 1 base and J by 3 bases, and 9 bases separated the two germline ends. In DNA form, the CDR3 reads TGTGCCAGCAGCTTAGGGGGCAGAGACTATGGCTACACCTTC. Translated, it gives CASSLGGRDYGYTF. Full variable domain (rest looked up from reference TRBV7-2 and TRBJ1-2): GAGVSQSPSNKVTEKGKDVELRCDPISGHTALYWYRQSLGQGLEFLIYFQGNSAPDKSGLPSDRFSAERTGGSVSTLTIQRTQQEDSAVYLCASSLGGRDYGYTFGSGTRLTVV.

CDR3 sequence (DNA): TGTGCCAGCGCGAACAGGGGGCGGGATGGCTACACCTTC. This translates into CASANRGRDGYTF. V usage is TRBV27 and J usage is TRBJ1-2; 9 bases fit TRBD1. J gave up 6 bases and V 8 bases, and 7 bases lay outside the gene matches. This CDR3 comprises 13 residues. From germline, CDR1 is MNHEY and CDR2 SMNVEV (reference sequence).

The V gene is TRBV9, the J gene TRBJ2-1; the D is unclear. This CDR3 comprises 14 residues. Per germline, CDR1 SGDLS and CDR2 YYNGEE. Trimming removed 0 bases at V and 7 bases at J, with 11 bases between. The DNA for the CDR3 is TGTGCCAGCAGCGTAGCTACTATCGAAAATGAGCAGTTCTTC. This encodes CASSVATIENEQFF.

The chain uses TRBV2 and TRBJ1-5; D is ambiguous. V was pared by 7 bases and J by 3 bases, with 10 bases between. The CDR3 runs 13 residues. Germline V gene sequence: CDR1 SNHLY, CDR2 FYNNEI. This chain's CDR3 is CASKRVNNQPQHF. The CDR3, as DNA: TGTGCCAGCAAGCGGGTAAACAATCAGCCCCAGCATTTT.

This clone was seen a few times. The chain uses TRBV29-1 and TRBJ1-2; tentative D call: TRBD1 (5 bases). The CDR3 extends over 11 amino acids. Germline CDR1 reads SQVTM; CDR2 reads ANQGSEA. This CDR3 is CCGWGNYGYTF. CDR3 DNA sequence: TGCTGCGGATGGGGGAACTATGGCTACACCTTC.

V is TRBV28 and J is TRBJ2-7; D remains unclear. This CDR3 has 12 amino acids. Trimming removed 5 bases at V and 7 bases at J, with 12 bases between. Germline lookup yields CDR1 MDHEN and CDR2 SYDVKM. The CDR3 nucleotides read TGTGCCAGCAGTCCGCAGGATTTAGAGCAGTACTTC. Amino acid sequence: CASSPQDLEQYF.

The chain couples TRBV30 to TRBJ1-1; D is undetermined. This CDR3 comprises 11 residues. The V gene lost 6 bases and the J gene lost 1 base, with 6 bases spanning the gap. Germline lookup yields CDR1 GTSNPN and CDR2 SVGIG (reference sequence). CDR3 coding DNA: TGTGCCTGTGATGAGAACACTGAAGCTTTCTTT. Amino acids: CACDENTEAFF.